This T cell receptor (beta chain) was profiled in a study of cytomegalovirus exposure and HLA in healthy donors. Study summary: Previous work identified around 120 million unique TCR beta sequences from about 179 million T cells. Genotyping of roughly 400 donors showed that 80% to 85% belonged to the Caucasian-associated ancestry cluster.

The PCR contained 60 Vbeta and 13 Jbeta primers. The data were produced by immunoSEQ multiplex PCR, yet TCRdb's version contains in-frame clones alone and is incomplete. The table has some 200,000 clones, approximately 82% seen once. Whole-study results and caveats: It was only CMV serostatus that was available as immune exposure information. Versus the approximately 720-donor mean, an Asian-associated ancestry cluster reportedly showed fewer N-insertions in a later analysis.

Remarks on this clone: What it recognizes is unknown.

The trim removed 4 bases at V and 9 bases at J, leaving 4 bases unmatched. From germline, CDR1 is SGHRS and CDR2 YFSETQ. The length of the CDR3 is 13 residues. The sample consisted of PBMCs. This sequence originates from a man aged 18 to 35 in good health and CMV-seronegative. V is TRBV5-1 and J is TRBJ1-6; 7 bases match TRBD1. CDR3 amino acids: CASSPGGSSPLHF. In DNA, the CDR3 is TGCGCCAGCAGCCCAGGGGGTAGTTCACCCCTCCACTTT.